Following are 16 T cell receptor beta chains from one sample sequenced in a study of blood T cell repertoires in COVID-19. Generated by immunoSEQ multiplex PCR, the TCRdb table keeps only in-frame clones and is missing some. The table lists 270,000 or so clones, 82% of them singletons, with less than 4% in the top ten. Sequencing was done on a sample of peripheral blood. The receptors come from a woman aged 18-30 years with acute or convalescent COVID-19.

The rearrangement links TRBV27 to TRBJ2-1; 13 bases map to TRBD2. The germline CDR1 and CDR2 sequences are MNHEY and SMNVEV (reference sequence). The CDR3 totals 15 residues. V was pared by 6 bases and J by 5 bases, with 4 bases of the junction left unmatched. The CDR3 sequence: CASRVLAGGHNEQFF. Written as DNA, the CDR3 is TGTGCCAGCAGGGTACTAGCGGGAGGGCACAATGAGCAGTTCTTC.

The chain joins TRBV10-1 to TRBJ1-5; TRBD1 matches at 8 bases. This CDR3 has 17 residues. Germline lookup yields CDR1 WNHNN and CDR2 SYGVQD (reference sequence). V lost 6 bases to trimming and J lost 6 bases; unmatched junction nucleotides: 16. For the CDR3, the DNA is TGCGCCAGCAGCCACCCCAGGGGCAGGGGGCCAGGTCAGCCCCAGCATTTT. This translates into CASSHPRGRGPGQPQHF.

This rearrangement joins TRBV2 to TRBJ1-2, with D possibly matching TRBD1 (5 bases). Germline V lookup: CDR1 SNHLY, CDR2 FYNNEI. The CDR3 runs 15 residues. V gave up 0 bases and J gave up 4 bases, with 12 bases separating them. The CDR3 coding sequence is TGTGCCAGCAGTGAAGCGAGGCAGGGTCTCTATGGCTACACCTTC. Amino acids: CASSEARQGLYGYTF. Drawing the rest from reference TRBV2 and TRBJ1-2, the complete variable domain is EPEVTQTPSHQVTQMGQEVILRCVPISNHLYFYWYRQILGQKVEFLVSFYNNEISEKSEIFDDQFSVERPDGSNFTLKIRSTKLEDSAMYFCASSEARQGLYGYTFGSGTRLTVV.

The V call is TRBV7-3, the J call TRBJ2-2, with 10 bases identical to TRBD2. The J segment lost 6 bases and the V segment lost 4 bases, leaving 5 bases of the junction unmatched. Germline values: CDR1 SGHTA, CDR2 FQGTGA. The CDR3 covers 15 residues. The CDR3 DNA follows: TGTGCCAGCAGCTCAGCGGGAGGGCGGTCCGGGGAGCTGTTTTTT. Translation: CASSSAGGRSGELFF. Looking up the rest from reference TRBV7-3 and TRBJ2-2 gives the full variable domain: GAGVSQTPSNKVTEKGKYVELRCDPISGHTALYWYRQSLGQGPEFLIYFQGTGAADDSGLPNDRFFAVRPEGSVSTLKIQRTERGDSAVYLCASSSAGGRSGELFFGEGSRLTVL.

This chain uses TRBV5-5 with TRBJ2-1; 11 bases map to TRBD2. The junction had 6 bases not matched to a gene; V was cut back by 4 bases and J by 3 bases. CDR1 and CDR2 (germline): SGHKS, YYEKEE (reference sequence). The CDR3 totals 16 residues. Here the CDR3 reads CASSSLAGGVYNEQFF. Written as DNA, the CDR3 is TGTGCCAGCAGCAGTCTAGCGGGAGGAGTCTACAATGAGCAGTTCTTC. The full variable domain, rest sourced from reference TRBV5-5 and TRBJ2-1, is DAGVTQSPTHLIKTRGQQVTLRCSPISGHKSVSWYQQVLGQGPQFIFQYYEKEERGRGNFPDRFSARQFPNYSSELNVNALLLGDSALYLCASSSLAGGVYNEQFFGPGTRLTVL.

This chain links TRBV13 with TRBJ2-7; a possible D gene is TRBD2 (5 bases). Trimming shortened V by 6 bases and J by 4 bases, and 7 bases separated the two germline ends. Germline V gene data show CDR1 as PRHDT and CDR2 as FYEKMQ (reference sequence). The CDR3 covers 11 residues. For the CDR3, the DNA is TGTGCCAGCAGACTAGATTACGAGCAGTACTTC. It encodes CASRLDYEQYF.

This rearrangement joins TRBV6-5 to TRBJ2-2; D is unclear. This CDR3 has 15 residues. Germline V lookup: CDR1 MNHEY, CDR2 SVGAGI. Trimming left V 3 bases short and J 1 base short, with 9 bases between. Written as DNA, the CDR3 is TGTGCCAGCAGTTATCGGCTAGAGAACACCGGGGAGCTGTTTTTT. Its translation is CASSYRLENTGELFF.

V and J are TRBV4-3 and TRBJ1-1; D not resolved. Trimming pared 0 bases from V and 1 base from J, leaving 21 bases between. This CDR3 has 19 residues. Looked up from germline, CDR1 is LGHNA and CDR2 is YSLEER. The CDR3 loop reads CASSQEIRGSGNPNTEAFF. In DNA form, the CDR3 reads TGCGCCAGCAGCCAAGAGATTCGGGGAAGCGGTAACCCGAACACTGAAGCTTTCTTT.

With regard to this clone: The sample has other DNA sequences that encode this CDR3 too. The chain has TRBV5-1 and TRBJ1-5; 8 positions agree with TRBD1. Unmatched junction bases numbered 2, after V lost 4 bases and J lost 2 bases. CDR3 length: 14 amino acids. Germline V lookup: CDR1 SGHRS, CDR2 YFSETQ. CDR3 in amino acids: CASSPGQGNQPQHF. DNA of the CDR3: TGCGCCAGCAGCCCGGGACAGGGCAATCAGCCCCAGCATTTT. The full variable domain, with the rest looked up from reference TRBV5-1 and TRBJ1-5, is KAGVTQTPRYLIKTRGQQVTLSCSPISGHRSVSWYQQTPGQGLQFLFEYFSETQRNKGNFPGRFSGRQFSNSRSEMNVSTLELGDSALYLCASSPGQGNQPQHFGDGTRLSIL.

This sequence joins TRBV11-3 and TRBJ1-3; TRBD1 aligns across 9 bases. Germline lookup yields CDR1 SGHNT and CDR2 YENEEA. The CDR3 has 15 residues. The V and J ends lost 5 bases and 2 bases, in that order; junction bases with no gene match: 4. The CDR3 DNA reads TGTGCCAGCAGCGCCGGGACAGGGACTGGAAACACCATATATTTT. This codes for CASSAGTGTGNTIYF.

The table lists this clone with a few counts. With a much larger clone just one base away, this may be a read error. The chain is built from TRBV2 and TRBJ2-2; D ambiguous. V lost 5 bases and J 0 bases, leaving 4 bases between the germline ends. The length of the CDR3 is 13 residues. CDR1 is SNHLY and CDR2 is FYNNEI in the germline V gene. In nucleotides, the CDR3 is TGTGCCAGCAGTCCAGCGAACACCGGGGAGCTGTTTTTT. It specifies CASSPANTGELFF.

This clone was counted a single time. The chain has TRBV19 and TRBJ2-7; 7 bases match TRBD2. Germline V gene data show CDR1 as LNHDA and CDR2 as SQIVND (reference sequence). The CDR3 extends over 17 amino acids. The V and J ends lost 6 bases and 0 bases, in that order; junction bases with no gene match: 14. CDR3 in amino acids: CASSRTQLAIGSYEQYF. DNA for the CDR3: TGTGCCAGTAGCCGTACCCAACTAGCGATAGGCTCCTACGAGCAGTACTTC.

The chain links TRBV7-2 to TRBJ1-1, with 8 bases lining up with TRBD1. CDR1 is SGHTA and CDR2 is FQGNSA in the germline V gene. The CDR3 extends over 15 amino acids. V dropped 5 bases and J dropped 0; count of bases not matched to a gene: 5. In DNA, the CDR3 is TGTGCCAGCAGCGAAGCGGACAGGGTGAACACTGAAGCTTTCTTT. Translated, it gives CASSEADRVNTEAFF. Full variable domain (remainder filled in from reference TRBV7-2 and TRBJ1-1): GAGVSQSPSNKVTEKGKDVELRCDPISGHTALYWYRQSLGQGLEFLIYFQGNSAPDKSGLPSDRFSAERTGGSVSTLTIQRTQQEDSAVYLCASSEADRVNTEAFFGQGTRLTVV.

This clone was detected only a few times. The rearrangement links TRBV19 to TRBJ2-5; 8 bases align to TRBD2. With V trimmed by 5 bases and J by 3 bases, 11 bases remained unmatched. The CDR3 loop spans 16 amino acids. CDR1 and CDR2 from the germline V gene are LNHDA and SQIVND (reference sequence). The CDR3 protein is CASSGWSSGREETQYF. The CDR3 region has the DNA TGTGCCAGTAGTGGTTGGTCTAGCGGGCGGGAAGAGACCCAGTACTTC. The whole variable domain, filled in from reference TRBV19 and TRBJ2-5, reads DGGITQSPKYLFRKEGQNVTLSCEQNLNHDAMYWYRQDPGQGLRLIYYSQIVNDFQKGDIAEGYSVSREKKESFPLTVTSAQKNPTAFYLCASSGWSSGREETQYFGPGTRLLVL.

The J gene is TRBJ2-1, the V gene TRBV28, with a weak D call TRBD2 (6 bases). CDR1 is MDHEN, CDR2 SYDVKM, per germline. CDR3 size: 19 residues. The ends were cut back, 4 bases at V and 2 bases at J, with 24 bases in the middle. The CDR3, as DNA: TGTGCCAGCAGTTCCCAGTATCGAATCGGGACTTTCGCCTACAATGAGCAGTTCTTC. Translating it yields CASSSQYRIGTFAYNEQFF.

This chain joins TRBV6-2 or TRBV6-3 and TRBJ2-3; 14 bases align to TRBD2. Germline V gene lookup returns CDR1 MNHEY and CDR2 SVGEGT. Losses at the gene ends were 6 bases for V and 3 bases for J; bases not matched to a gene: 11. CDR3 size: 18 residues. CDR3 bases: TGTGCCAGCAGCCCCGGGACTAGCGGGAGCGATTTAACAGATACGCAGTATTTT. Its protein is CASSPGTSGSDLTDTQYF.